These 21 T cell receptor beta chains were all obtained from the same sample, sequenced in a study of blood T cell repertoires in COVID-19. Only in-frame clones appear in the TCRdb table, and some are missing; sequencing was by immunoSEQ multiplex PCR. The repertoire holds approximately 220,000 clones, with over 80% as singletons. The sample comprised peripheral blood. The origin of the receptors is a man aged 35 to 55 with acute or convalescent COVID-19.

A word on this clone: An end of the junction differs from the germline gene, which may be a read error. The chain recombines TRBV6-6 with TRBJ1-6, with 8 bases that match TRBD1. The germline CDR1 and CDR2 sequences are MNHNY and SVGAGI (reference sequence). There are 19 residues in the CDR3. The DNA for the CDR3 is TGTGCCAGCAGCTACTACCCTCCCAGGTCGACAGGGGATAATTCACCCCTCCACTTT. Amino acids: CASSYYPPRSTGDNSPLHF.

The CDR3: CASSSNSGTSGRNEQFF. The CDR3 region has the DNA TGTGCCAGCAGCTCTAACTCCGGGACTAGCGGGAGGAATGAGCAGTTCTTC. The gene calls are TRBV7-2 and TRBJ2-1; 15 bases align to TRBD2. V was pared by 4 bases and J by 7 bases, with 8 bases of the junction left unmatched. CDR1 is SGHTA, CDR2 FQGNSA, per germline. CDR3 length equals 17 residues.

The chain employs TRBV9 and TRBJ1-1; D is uncertain. V was pared by 2 bases and J by 1 base, with 9 bases between. Germline assignment: CDR1 SGDLS and CDR2 YYNGEE. The CDR3 has 14 residues. The CDR3 nucleotides read TGTGCCAGCAGCGTTCAGGCTACGAACACTGAAGCTTTCTTT. It yields the protein CASSVQATNTEAFF.

This rearrangement joins TRBV3-1 (or the pseudogene TRBV3-2) to TRBJ2-1, with TRBD1 matching over 8 bases. With 4 bases clipped from V and 4 bases from J, the junction kept 15 bases outside the gene matches. There are 18 residues in the CDR3. CDR1 is LGHDT, CDR2 YNNKEL, per germline (reference sequence). CDR3 bases: TGTGCCAGCAGCCTGTACAGGGGGACCGGACTATCATACAATGAGCAGTTCTTC. This encodes CASSLYRGTGLSYNEQFF.

This clone was counted a single time. The gene calls are TRBV24-1 and TRBJ2-3; D is perhaps TRBD2 (5 bases). Germline lookup yields CDR1 KGHDR and CDR2 SFDVKD. This CDR3 spans 12 amino acids. V was shortened by 6 bases and J by 6 bases, with 9 bases between the two germline ends. CDR3 DNA: TGTGCCACCAGTAGCGGCAGGGATACGCAGTATTTT. It is translated as CATSSGRDTQYF.

This clone occurred a few times. The V call is TRBV7-9, the J call TRBJ1-1, with 9 bases fitting TRBD1. CDR1 is SEHNR, CDR2 FQNEAQ, per germline (reference sequence). V gave up 4 bases and J gave up 3 bases; unmatched junction bases: 3. This CDR3 has 14 residues. The CDR3 loop reads CASSSGTGHTEAFF. As DNA, the CDR3 is TGTGCCAGCAGCTCCGGGACAGGGCACACTGAAGCTTTCTTT.

The CDR3 spells CASTPGHGNSPLHF. Written as DNA, the CDR3 is TGCGCCAGCACCCCGGGACATGGCAATTCACCCCTCCACTTT. The chain employs TRBV5-1 and TRBJ1-6; perhaps TRBD1 as D (6 bases). V was trimmed by 6 bases and J by 7 bases, leaving 14 bases between them. Germline CDR1 and CDR2: SGHRS and YFSETQ. The CDR3 runs to 14 residues. Complete variable domain (other parts from reference TRBV5-1 and TRBJ1-6): KAGVTQTPRYLIKTRGQQVTLSCSPISGHRSVSWYQQTPGQGLQFLFEYFSETQRNKGNFPGRFSGRQFSNSRSEMNVSTLELGDSALYLCASTPGHGNSPLHFGNGTRLTVT.

The V and J genes are TRBV7-2 and TRBJ2-5; D might be TRBD2 (6 bases). The length of the CDR3 is 14 residues. V was pared by 6 bases and J by 5 bases, with 16 bases between. Germline lookup yields CDR1 SGHTA and CDR2 FQGNSA. The CDR3 loop is CASRSGGRRETQYF. The CDR3 DNA is TGTGCCAGCAGATCCGGGGGTCGGCGTGAGACCCAGTACTTC.

The chain combines TRBV5-1 with TRBJ1-2, with D possibly matching TRBD1 (6 bases). Germline CDR1 SGHRS, CDR2 YFSETQ. Trimming left V 4 bases short and J 8 bases short, with 15 bases between. The CDR3 is made up of 13 amino acids. For the CDR3, the DNA is TGCGCCAGCAGCGCCACTTACAGGGAAGGCTACACCTTC. Encoded protein: CASSATYREGYTF.

The rearrangement joins TRBV29-1 to TRBJ1-1, with D maybe TRBD1 (6 bases). Per the germline V gene, CDR1 is SQVTM and CDR2 is ANQGSEA. CDR3 length equals 12 residues. Trimming removed 2 bases from V and 4 bases from J, with 8 bases in between. CDR3 loop: CSVEYRATEAFF. As DNA, the CDR3 is TGCAGCGTTGAATACAGGGCCACTGAAGCTTTCTTT.

The sample holds a few counts of this clone. CDR3 nucleotides: TGTGCCAGCAGTTTCCTAGGGGGAAACGAAAAGCCCCAGCATTTT. Protein sequence: CASSFLGGNEKPQHF. The chain has TRBV28 and TRBJ1-5; possible D gene TRBD1, 6 bases. This CDR3 has 15 residues. Looked up from germline, CDR1 is MDHEN and CDR2 is SYDVKM. With 3 bases removed from V and 8 bases from J, the gap between germline ends came to 17 bases.

The V and J genes are TRBV7-2 and TRBJ2-2; 12 bases are shared with TRBD2. V lost 5 bases to trimming and J lost 5 bases; unmatched junction nucleotides: 6. The length of the CDR3 is 16 residues. In germline, CDR1 is SGHTA, CDR2 FQGNSA. The CDR3 bases are TGTGCCAGCAGCCAGACTAGCGGGAGAAGAACCGGGGAGCTGTTTTTT. Translated, it gives CASSQTSGRRTGELFF.

The chain uses TRBV5-6 and TRBJ1-2; 10 positions match TRBD1. The germline CDR1 and CDR2 sequences are SGHDT and YYEEEE. The CDR3 runs 15 residues. Trimming cost V 5 bases and J 4 bases; bases outside gene matches: 8. The CDR3 region has the DNA TGTGCCAGCAGACCCCGGGACAGGGGCGGCTATGGCTACACCTTC. As protein: CASRPRDRGGYGYTF.

The chain links TRBV30 to TRBJ2-2; 9 bases map to TRBD2. Germline V CDR1 and CDR2: GTSNPN, SVGIG (reference sequence). The CDR3 sequence is 17 residues long. J was trimmed by 3 bases and V by 0 bases; bases with no gene match: 8. The CDR3, as DNA: TGTGCCTGGAGTGTACATCCCCGACTAGCGGACACCGGGGAGCTGTTTTTT. This codes for CAWSVHPRLADTGELFF.

This clone occurred once. The gene calls are TRBV19 and TRBJ2-7, with D possibly being TRBD2 (5 bases). Germline V gives CDR1 LNHDA, CDR2 SQIVND (reference sequence). Deletions cut 3 bases from V and 9 bases from J, with 21 bases between. This CDR3 is 15 amino acids long. CDR3 bases: TGTGCCAGTAGTATGGAGTCAGACTACCGAAAGGGGCAGTACTTC. Amino acid sequence: CASSMESDYRKGQYF.

The V gene is TRBV2, the J gene TRBJ1-1; 11 positions match TRBD1. Germline CDR1 reads SNHLY; CDR2 reads FYNNEI. The CDR3 extends over 14 amino acids. J gave up 1 base and V 9 bases, and 4 bases lay outside the gene matches. The CDR3 protein is CASGGQGGNTEAFF. CDR3 in DNA: TGTGCCAGTGGGGGACAGGGGGGGAACACTGAAGCTTTCTTT.

The CDR3 DNA follows: TGTGCCAGCAGTCCGGGGTCTAGCGGCGCCTACAATGAGCAGTTCTTC. Translating gives CASSPGSSGAYNEQFF. This rearrangement joins TRBV27 to TRBJ2-1; 7 positions agree with TRBD2. J lost 2 bases, V lost 5 bases, and 9 bases had no gene match. Germline V gene sequence: CDR1 MNHEY, CDR2 SMNVEV (reference sequence). The CDR3 runs 16 residues.

This clone was counted only a few times. The V and J genes are TRBV4-1 and TRBJ1-2; 9 nucleotides line up with TRBD1. The germline V gene encodes CDR1 MGHRA and CDR2 YSYEKL. Trimming took 2 bases from V and 6 from J; bases not matched to a gene: 7. The length of the CDR3 is 15 residues. The CDR3 nucleotides read TGCGCCAGCAGCCAACCGGGACAGGGTGAAGATGGCTACACCTTC. Translated: CASSQPGQGEDGYTF.

The V call is TRBV18, the J call TRBJ2-3; TRBD2 matches 11 bases. The CDR3 is made up of 16 amino acids. V was clipped by 3 bases and J by 5 bases; unmatched bases: 7. Germline V gene sequence: CDR1 KGHSH, CDR2 LQKENI. CDR3 in amino acids: CASSPQLAGGGDTQYF. The CDR3 region has the DNA TGTGCCAGCTCACCCCAGCTAGCGGGAGGTGGAGATACGCAGTATTTT.

The chain has TRBV19 and TRBJ1-4; D unclear. Germline CDR1 LNHDA, CDR2 SQIVND (reference sequence). Trimming cost V 3 bases and J 0 bases, with 8 bases left between them. This CDR3 contains 15 residues. The CDR3 protein is CASSIGLATNEKLFF. CDR3 DNA: TGTGCCAGTAGTATCGGACTCGCAACTAATGAAAAACTGTTTTTT.

V is TRBV27 and J is TRBJ1-1; 7 bases align to TRBD1. Germline V lookup: CDR1 MNHEY, CDR2 SMNVEV (reference sequence). The junction had 9 bases not matched to a gene; V was cut back by 6 bases and J by 5 bases. CDR3 length: 14 residues. CDR3 amino acids: CASSERQGYTEAFF. DNA of the CDR3: TGTGCCAGCAGCGAACGACAGGGCTATACTGAAGCTTTCTTT.